This T cell receptor beta chain was identified in a study of cytomegalovirus exposure and HLA in healthy donors. With 10 bases clipped from V and 7 bases from J, the junction kept 23 bases outside the gene matches. The CDR3 runs to 17 residues. From germline, CDR1 is SGHNT and CDR2 YYREEE (reference sequence). The primer mix had 60 Vbeta and 13 Jbeta primers. TCRdb's table, derived via immunoSEQ multiplex PCR, lists solely in-frame clones and lacks some. The table lists roughly 80,000 clones, 70% to 80% of them singletons. Sequenced material: PBMCs. The chain links TRBV5-4 to TRBJ2-1, with 7 bases aligning to TRBD2. This receptor was taken from a man aged 35 to 55 in good health and CMV-seronegative. The CDR3 loop reads CASMPDIGGLRTNEQFF. The CDR3 DNA follows: TGTGCCTCCATGCCAGATATCGGGGGACTACGGACTAATGAGCAGTTCTTC.